This paragraph covers one TCR beta chain sequence. Its antigen is as yet unknown. This sample was taken from a study of human T cells and chemical hapten exposure. Sample time point: patch test 1, 2 weeks after DPC sensitization. The treatment: therapeutic diphenylcyclopropenone sensitization with weekly scalp DPC. The CDR3 length is 14 residues. V was trimmed by 6 bases and J by 0 bases, leaving 11 bases between them. Germline V gene sequence: CDR1 MDHEN, CDR2 SYDVKM. Findings and limits, study-wide: Relative to control repertoires, expanded TCRs gave rise to significantly more large CDR3 similarity clusters. With patch test score, the counts of PT1 expanded TCRs showed a positive correlation. TCRs exceeding a frequency of 1 in 1000 stayed unchanged under DPC sensitization.

TCRdb re-derived calls from the RACE reads in MiXCR, one entry per CDR3 protein. The table lists under 450,000 distinct CDR3 sequences, approximately 4.4% of them singletons, with under 2.5% in the top ten. V and J are TRBV28 and TRBJ1-1; D is unresolved. The receptor's source is a woman aged 45-59 years with alopecia areata. Some clones in this sample may be carry-over from other donors' samples. This specimen consisted of whole blood, obtained in connection with sensitization to the hapten diphenylcyclopropenone (DPC). CDR3 protein: CASREGGVNTEAFF. The CDR3 region has the DNA TGTGCCAGCAGAGAGGGCGGCGTGAACACTGAAGCTTTCTTT.